This TCR beta chain was retrieved from a study of cytomegalovirus exposure and HLA in healthy donors. Notes on the study in general: Per a later analysis, HLA-associated TCR beta chains showed more clonal expansion than other, equally common TCR beta chains.

Of note for this clone: The antigen is undetermined.

All donors participated as healthy donors of bone marrow. The PCR was carried out with 60 Vbeta primers and 13 Jbeta primers. Profiled with immunoSEQ multiplex PCR; TCRdb holds only in-frame clones, not every one. Of 100,000 to 150,000 clones in the sample, roughly 63% were seen once. Germline assignment: CDR1 SGHRS and CDR2 YFSETQ. Germline trimming cut 2 bases from V and 0 bases from J; bases unmatched to any gene: 2. The CDR3 spans 15 residues. The clonotype comes from a man in his thirties or forties in good health and CMV-seropositive. The gene calls are TRBV5-1 and TRBJ2-1; 7 nucleotides agree with TRBD1. The sequenced sample was PBMCs. CDR3 protein: CASSFGTVSYNEQFF. CDR3 in DNA: TGCGCCAGCAGCTTTGGGACAGTCTCCTACAATGAGCAGTTCTTC.